Following are 18 T cell receptor beta chains from one sample sequenced in a study of blood T cell repertoires in COVID-19. The repertoire was sequenced with immunoSEQ multiplex PCR; TCRdb's copy has only in-frame clones and lacks some. The sample has 250,000 to 300,000 clones; more than 75% are singletons. Sequencing was done on a sample of PBMCs or T cells enriched from blood (not recorded which). All receptors come from a woman aged 60-75 years in a cohort exposed to, infected with or recovered from COVID-19 (not recorded which).

The V gene is TRBV27, the J gene TRBJ2-1, with D tentatively TRBD2 (6 bases). The CDR3 runs 16 residues. CDR1 is MNHEY, CDR2 SMNVEV, per germline (reference sequence). Trimming left V 7 bases short and J 8 bases short, with 24 bases between. This CDR3 is CASILLTSNGSYEQFF. CDR3 sequence (DNA): TGTGCCAGCATCCTGTTAACTAGCAACGGGTCGTATGAGCAGTTCTTC.

J is TRBJ2-3 and V is TRBV28, with TRBD2 matching over 8 bases. The V and J ends lost 6 bases and 9 bases, in that order; junction bases with no gene match: 14. The V gene's germline CDR1 is MDHEN and CDR2 SYDVKM. The CDR3 totals 15 residues. The DNA of the CDR3 is TGTGCCAGCAGGGGGGATAGCGGGATCGGGGACACGCAGTATTTT. This gives the protein CASRGDSGIGDTQYF.

This clone turned up a few times. The chain has TRBV23-1 and TRBJ2-7; D is perhaps TRBD1 (5 bases). TRBV23-1 carries the ORF label, with uncertain function. V was shortened by 2 bases and J by 7 bases, with 15 bases between the two germline ends. This CDR3 contains 14 residues. Written as DNA, the CDR3 is TGCGCCAGCAGTCAAAACAGGACCGTCGGGGAGCAGTACTTC. Protein: CASSQNRTVGEQYF.

This rearrangement joins TRBV28 to TRBJ1-4; 9 nucleotides match TRBD1. This CDR3 region has 16 residues. The J segment lost 7 bases and the V segment lost 6 bases, leaving 12 bases of the junction unmatched. Germline-derived CDR1 and CDR2 are MDHEN and SYDVKM. The CDR3 protein is CASSPPQGALGEKLFF. Here the CDR3 DNA reads TGTGCCAGCAGCCCACCACAGGGGGCGCTGGGTGAAAAACTGTTTTTT.

The rearrangement uses TRBV10-2 and TRBJ2-1, with D tentatively TRBD2 (6 bases). CDR3 length: 16 residues. Trimming stripped 1 base from V and 2 bases from J, with 12 bases between. Per the germline V gene, CDR1 is WSHSY and CDR2 is SAAADI. The CDR3 loop reads CASSEWGGTAYNEQFF. DNA for the CDR3: TGCGCCAGCAGTGAGTGGGGCGGGACCGCCTACAATGAGCAGTTCTTC.

The sample holds a few counts of this clone. The V call is TRBV5-1, the J call TRBJ1-5; D possibly corresponds to TRBD1 (5 bases). V was trimmed by 0 bases and J by 1 base, leaving 5 bases between them. The germline CDR1 and CDR2 sequences are SGHRS and YFSETQ. This CDR3 is built from 14 residues. The CDR3 sequence: CASSLEGSNQPQHF. In DNA form, the CDR3 reads TGCGCCAGCAGCTTGGAGGGGAGCAATCAGCCCCAGCATTTT.

The chain joins TRBV27 to TRBJ2-7, with a possible D match to TRBD2 (6 bases). The CDR3 is 15 amino acids. V lost 3 bases to trimming and J lost 6 bases, with 18 bases between them. Germline V gives CDR1 MNHEY, CDR2 SMNVEV (reference sequence). CDR3: CASSLGTSFGGEQYF. As DNA, the CDR3 is TGTGCCAGCAGTTTGGGGACTTCCTTCGGGGGCGAGCAGTACTTC.

The chain uses TRBV7-9 and TRBJ2-7, with TRBD2 matching 16 bases. The germline V gene encodes CDR1 SEHNR and CDR2 FQNEAQ (reference sequence). V shed 5 bases and J 3 bases; nucleotides not matched to a gene: 10. The CDR3 contains 18 residues. The DNA of the CDR3 is TGTGCCAGCAGCCCAAAGGGGGGACTAGCGGGAGGGGTCTACGAGCAGTACTTC. The encoded protein is CASSPKGGLAGGVYEQYF.

DNA for the CDR3: TGTGCCAGCAGCTTAGCAGGGACAGGGGCTTATTCACCCCTCCACTTT. Protein: CASSLAGTGAYSPLHF. J is TRBJ1-6 and V is TRBV7-2, with TRBD1 matching over 10 bases. After removal of 0 bases from V and 8 bases from J, the junction contained 4 bases not matched to a gene. Germline V gene sequence: CDR1 SGHTA, CDR2 FQGNSA. The CDR3 length is 16 residues. Full variable domain (rest looked up from reference TRBV7-2 and TRBJ1-6): GAGVSQSPSNKVTEKGKDVELRCDPISGHTALYWYRQSLGQGLEFLIYFQGNSAPDKSGLPSDRFSAERTGGSVSTLTIQRTQQEDSAVYLCASSLAGTGAYSPLHFGNGTRLTVT.

J is TRBJ2-1 and V is TRBV5-8, with 10 bases fitting TRBD2. With 1 base clipped from V and 5 bases from J, the junction kept 3 bases outside the gene matches. Germline values: CDR1 SGHTS, CDR2 YDEGEE. The CDR3 sequence is 15 residues long. CDR3 region: CASSLIAGGHNEQFF. CDR3 bases: TGTGCCAGCAGCTTGATAGCGGGAGGCCACAATGAGCAGTTCTTC.

The chain links TRBV7-3 to TRBJ1-1; 9 bases line up with TRBD1. The germline V gene encodes CDR1 SGHTA and CDR2 FQGTGA. The CDR3 totals 13 residues. V shed 6 bases and J 4 bases; nucleotides not matched to a gene: 3. The CDR3 DNA reads as TGTGCCAGCAGACAGGGGGCTACCACTGAAGCTTTCTTT. Amino acids: CASRQGATTEAFF. Drawing the rest from reference TRBV7-3 and TRBJ1-1, the complete variable domain is GAGVSQTPSNKVTEKGKYVELRCDPISGHTALYWYRQSLGQGPEFLIYFQGTGAADDSGLPNDRFFAVRPEGSVSTLKIQRTERGDSAVYLCASRQGATTEAFFGQGTRLTVV.

The chain carries TRBV7-6 and TRBJ1-2, with 7 bases aligning to TRBD1. This CDR3 region has 17 residues. From germline, CDR1 is SGHVS and CDR2 FNYEAQ. V gave up 7 bases and J gave up 5 bases; unmatched junction bases: 19. The CDR3 sequence: CASTPAVARQGSYGYTF. The CDR3 coding sequence is TGTGCCAGCACCCCTGCCGTCGCTAGACAGGGATCATATGGCTACACCTTC.

The J gene is TRBJ2-3, the V gene TRBV19; unclear D gene. Germline V gene lookup returns CDR1 LNHDA and CDR2 SQIVND (reference sequence). Between the trimmed V and J ends, which lost 6 bases and 3 bases, there was a span of 22 bases. This CDR3 is 17 amino acids long. This CDR3 is CASSSLGLSLSTDTQYF. The CDR3 region has the DNA TGTGCCAGTAGCTCCCTTGGTTTGAGTCTTTCTACAGATACGCAGTATTTT.

This sequence joins TRBV28 and TRBJ1-2; 11 bases match TRBD1. The CDR3 has 14 amino acids. V was clipped by 5 bases and J by 8 bases; unmatched bases: 7. Germline lookup yields CDR1 MDHEN and CDR2 SYDVKM. In DNA, the CDR3 is TGTGCCAGCAGTGGGGGACAGGGGGAAAGGGGCTACACCTTC. It yields the protein CASSGGQGERGYTF.

A note on this clone: One end of the junction varies from germline; a read error may be responsible. The J gene is TRBJ1-3, the V gene TRBV30; no clear D gene. Germline-derived CDR1 and CDR2 are GTSNPN and SVGIG (reference sequence). The CDR3 covers 11 residues. The CDR3 bases are TGTGCCTGGGACGGCGGAAATACCATATATTTT. Amino acid sequence: CAWDGGNTIYF.

V usage is TRBV27 and J usage is TRBJ1-5; D unclear. Deletions cut 5 bases from V and 3 bases from J, with 11 bases between. The CDR3 has 14 amino acids. Germline CDR1 and CDR2: MNHEY and SMNVEV (reference sequence). CDR3 region: CASSPLQSNQPQHF. In nucleotides, the CDR3 is TGTGCCAGCAGTCCCCTCCAGTCCAATCAGCCCCAGCATTTT.

This clone is a singleton in its sample. The chain carries TRBV28 and TRBJ2-4, with 10 bases aligning to TRBD1. The V gene's germline CDR1 is MDHEN and CDR2 SYDVKM. The CDR3 contains 16 residues. The J segment lost 1 base and the V segment lost 8 bases, leaving 8 bases of the junction unmatched. The CDR3 DNA follows: TGTGCCAGCGGCGTTCCGGGACAGGGGGCCAAAAACATTCAGTACTTC. This translates into CASGVPGQGAKNIQYF.

The chain combines TRBV18 with TRBJ1-5; D is uncertain. CDR3 size: 13 residues. Looked up from germline, CDR1 is KGHSH and CDR2 is LQKENI. V dropped 6 bases and J dropped 7 bases, with 13 bases sitting between them. CDR3 bases: TGTGCCAGCTCGCCGGAGGCCAGCCAGCCCCAGCATTTT. This codes for CASSPEASQPQHF. The full variable domain, completed using reference TRBV18 and TRBJ1-5, is NAGVMQNPRHLVRRRGQEARLRCSPMKGHSHVYWYRQLPEEGLKFMVYLQKENIIDESGMPKERFSAEFPKEGPSILRIQQVVRGDSAAYFCASSPEASQPQHFGDGTRLSIL.